This T cell receptor (beta chain) is drawn from a study of blood T cell repertoires in COVID-19. The assay was immunoSEQ multiplex PCR, and TCRdb's table has in-frame clones only and misses some. The profile shows about 150,000 clones, about 88% of them singletons. Germline loops: CDR1 MNHNY, CDR2 SVGAGI (reference sequence). Trimming pared 4 bases from V and 0 bases from J, leaving 12 bases between. The CDR3 is made up of 15 amino acids. This receptor was obtained from a human donor with COVID-19, enrolled during active disease. The donor label of this sample is uncertain. The chain employs TRBV6-6 and TRBJ1-1, with a possible D match to TRBD1 (6 bases). The sequenced sample was peripheral blood. The CDR3 loop is CASSSSQGMNTEAFF. The CDR3 DNA sequence: TGTGCCAGCAGTTCCTCCCAGGGGATGAACACTGAAGCTTTCTTT.